These 15 T cell receptor beta chains share one sample of origin, sequenced in a study of cytomegalovirus exposure and HLA in healthy donors. Primers included in the PCR were 60 Vbeta and 13 Jbeta primers. The protocol was immunoSEQ multiplex PCR, while the TCRdb copy is restricted to in-frame clones and leaves out a portion. The sample records approximately 140,000 clones, under 70% being singletons. Sequencing was performed on PBMCs. The receptor set was obtained from a woman aged 55-70 years in good health and CMV-seronegative.

This clone was seen only once. V usage is TRBV7-6 and J usage is TRBJ2-7; 10 nucleotides agree with TRBD1. Germline CDR1 is SGHVS and CDR2 is FNYEAQ. J lost 6 bases, V lost 4 bases, and 3 bases had no gene match. This CDR3 is built from 13 residues. In nucleotides, the CDR3 is TGTGCCAGCAGCTCGACAGGGGGCCTCGAGCAGTACTTC. As protein: CASSSTGGLEQYF.

The CDR3 DNA is TGTGCCAGTAGTGACCCGGGACAGGGGGCAACTAATGAAAAACTGTTTTTT. Residues: CASSDPGQGATNEKLFF. This sequence joins TRBV19 and TRBJ1-4, with 11 positions matching TRBD1. Germline V CDR1 and CDR2: LNHDA, SQIVND (reference sequence). J lost 0 bases, V lost 5 bases, and 5 bases had no gene match. This CDR3 has 17 residues. The full variable domain, completed using reference TRBV19 and TRBJ1-4, is DGGITQSPKYLFRKEGQNVTLSCEQNLNHDAMYWYRQDPGQGLRLIYYSQIVNDFQKGDIAEGYSVSREKKESFPLTVTSAQKNPTAFYLCASSDPGQGATNEKLFFGSGTQLSVL.

In this sample, this clone turned up a few times. Written as DNA, the CDR3 is TGTGCCAGCAGCGTTACGGGACAGGGGGCCACCGGGGAGCTGTTTTTT. Translating it yields CASSVTGQGATGELFF. The rearrangement links TRBV9 to TRBJ2-2, with TRBD1 identical over 12 bases. Germline V CDR1 and CDR2: SGDLS, YYNGEE. Trimming removed 2 bases from V and 4 bases from J; junction bases left unmatched: 3. The CDR3 covers 16 residues.

This clone is a singleton in its sample. The chain combines TRBV4-2 with TRBJ2-3; 12 positions agree with TRBD2. This CDR3 comprises 17 residues. V shed 5 bases, J shed 1 base, and the junction held 7 bases outside the gene matches. The germline CDR1 and CDR2 sequences are LGHNA and YNFKEQ. CDR3: CASSSRTSGTGTDTQYF. CDR3 nucleotides: TGTGCCAGCAGCTCTCGGACTAGCGGGACGGGCACAGATACGCAGTATTTT.

CDR3 residues: CASGLVRGGTYGYTF. The CDR3 bases are TGTGCTAGTGGTTTGGTACGGGGGGGCACCTATGGCTACACCTTC. This chain joins TRBV12-5 and TRBJ1-2, with D possibly being TRBD1 (6 bases). This CDR3 is built from 15 residues. Germline CDR1 LGHNT, CDR2 FRNRAP. The ends were cut back, 0 bases at V and 4 bases at J, with 12 bases in the middle.

V usage is TRBV10-3 and J usage is TRBJ1-2, with D tentatively TRBD1 (5 bases). V lost 2 bases and J 7 bases, leaving 14 bases between the germline ends. This CDR3 comprises 14 residues. Germline V gene data show CDR1 as ENHRY and CDR2 as SYGVKD. The CDR3 sequence: CAISETQGIGGYTF. CDR3 nucleotides: TGTGCCATCAGTGAGACCCAGGGAATCGGTGGCTACACCTTC.

The rearrangement joins TRBV4-1 to TRBJ1-5; D might be TRBD1 (6 bases). V lost 2 bases and J lost 0, with 17 bases in between. This CDR3 is 18 amino acids long. CDR1 MGHRA and CDR2 YSYEKL come from the germline V gene. The CDR3 DNA follows: TGCGCCAGCAGCCAAAGGGTAACAGGGACGACTAGCAATCAGCCCCAGCATTTT. Translating it yields CASSQRVTGTTSNQPQHF.

The chain uses TRBV7-9 and TRBJ2-5, with D tentatively TRBD2 (5 bases). The CDR3 is 14 amino acids. CDR1 is SEHNR and CDR2 is FQNEAQ in the germline V gene (reference sequence). V was pared by 1 base and J by 5 bases, with 11 bases between. The DNA of the CDR3 is TGTGCCAGCAGCTTAGATGAGGGTTTGGAGACCCAGTACTTC. Translating it yields CASSLDEGLETQYF.

The chain employs TRBV9 and TRBJ2-3; TRBD2 matches at 15 bases. Germline assignment: CDR1 SGDLS and CDR2 YYNGEE. The CDR3 length is 18 residues. Trimming removed 4 bases from V and 4 bases from J; junction bases left unmatched: 10. CDR3 bases: TGTGCCAGCAGCACGGGACTAGCGGGAGGATATGGTGCAGATACGCAGTATTTT. Its protein is CASSTGLAGGYGADTQYF.

The V call is TRBV5-4, the J call TRBJ2-1; 9 bases match TRBD2. The CDR3 is 18 amino acids. The trim removed 6 bases at V and 2 bases at J, leaving 15 bases unmatched. In germline, CDR1 is SGHNT, CDR2 YYREEE (reference sequence). For the CDR3, the DNA is TGTGCCAGCATCCCCCGGTCTGGCGGGGGGGCCCCCTACAATGAGCAGTTCTTC. This translates into CASIPRSGGGAPYNEQFF.

This chain links TRBV6-1 with TRBJ2-2, with 8 positions matching TRBD1. V lost 5 bases, J lost 6 bases, and 2 bases stayed unmatched. CDR1 is MNHNS and CDR2 is SASEGT in the germline V gene. The CDR3 contains 13 residues. The CDR3 DNA sequence: TGTGCCAGCAGTAGGGACAGGTCCGGGGAGCTGTTTTTT. This translates into CASSRDRSGELFF.

This clone was detected only a few times. Relative to the germline gene, one junction end is altered; a read error may explain this. The rearrangement links TRBV5-1 to TRBJ2-7; TRBD1 agrees at 8 bases. Per the germline V gene, CDR1 is SGHRS and CDR2 is YFSETQ. The CDR3 has 16 amino acids. Here the CDR3 DNA reads TGCGCCAGCAGCAGGTCCCCAGGGGGCGCTACCTACGGGCAGTACTTC. Its translation is CASSRSPGGATYGQYF.

V is TRBV2 and J is TRBJ2-7; 10 bases are a match to TRBD2. Germline values: CDR1 SNHLY, CDR2 FYNNEI. V lost 0 bases to trimming and J lost 6 bases; unmatched junction nucleotides: 5. The CDR3 covers 15 residues. CDR3 region: CASSEAASGGFEQYF. CDR3 in DNA: TGTGCCAGCAGTGAAGCGGCTAGCGGGGGTTTCGAGCAGTACTTC.

The V and J genes are TRBV5-4 and TRBJ2-1; 9 nucleotides agree with TRBD1. Trimming removed 4 bases from V and 1 base from J; junction bases left unmatched: 6. The CDR3 is 16 amino acids. In germline, CDR1 is SGHNT, CDR2 YYREEE (reference sequence). The CDR3 region is CASSLRQGGSYNEQFF. CDR3 coding DNA: TGTGCCAGCAGCCTCCGACAGGGGGGGTCCTACAATGAGCAGTTCTTC.

The V gene is TRBV11-2, the J gene TRBJ2-7; perhaps TRBD2 as D (7 bases). The germline CDR1 and CDR2 sequences are SGHAT and FQNNGV. The germline V and J ends were trimmed by 1 base and 0 bases, with 10 bases remaining between them. This CDR3 contains 15 residues. CDR3 protein: CASSLVRGASYEQYF. The CDR3 DNA reads as TGTGCCAGCAGCTTAGTTCGGGGGGCCTCCTACGAGCAGTACTTC.